The present T cell receptor (beta chain) was sequenced within a study of blood T cell repertoires in COVID-19. Background on the study: The United States, Italy and Spain supplied acute and convalescent COVID-19 samples. The cDNA or gDNA used as material had been derived from T cells, B-cell-depleted T cells, or PBMCs.

Authors' data handling: Reference gene primers were amplified, and this amplification served to estimate nucleated cell counts. The protocol was immunoSEQ multiplex PCR, while the TCRdb copy is restricted to in-frame clones and leaves out a portion. V and J calls and clone size follow that table, whereas D and trimming were derived from the DNA. The profile shows roughly 250,000 clones, roughly 84% of them singletons. Looked up from germline, CDR1 is LGHDT and CDR2 is YNNKEL (reference sequence). Trimming removed 3 bases at V and 0 bases at J, with 3 bases between. The length of the CDR3 is 12 residues. This clone was picked up a small number of times.

The TCR comes from a human donor in a cohort sampled during active COVID-19. The chain links TRBV3-1 (or the pseudogene TRBV3-2) to TRBJ2-7; no clear D gene. The sequencing input was peripheral blood. CDR3 in amino acids: CASSHLSYEQYF. As DNA, the CDR3 is TGTGCCAGCAGCCATCTCTCCTACGAGCAGTACTTC.